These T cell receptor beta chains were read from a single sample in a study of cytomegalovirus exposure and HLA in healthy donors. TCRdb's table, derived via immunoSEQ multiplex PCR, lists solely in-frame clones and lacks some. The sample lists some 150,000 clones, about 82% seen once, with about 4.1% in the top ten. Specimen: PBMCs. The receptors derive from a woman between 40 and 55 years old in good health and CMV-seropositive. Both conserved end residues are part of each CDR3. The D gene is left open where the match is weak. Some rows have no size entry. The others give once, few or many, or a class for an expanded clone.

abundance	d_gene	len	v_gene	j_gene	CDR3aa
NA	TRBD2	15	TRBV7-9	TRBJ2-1	CASSKGKREGLGQFF
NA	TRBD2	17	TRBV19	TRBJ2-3	CASSPDRLAGRTDTQYF
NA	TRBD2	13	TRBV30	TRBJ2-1	CACQREMGNEQFF
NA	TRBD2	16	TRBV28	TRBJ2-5	CASSSRTSANQETQYF
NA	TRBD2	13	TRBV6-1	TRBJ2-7	CASSMGGGYEQYF
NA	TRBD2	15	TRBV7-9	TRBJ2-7	CASSPWTSGISEQYF
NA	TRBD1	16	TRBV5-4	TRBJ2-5	CASSPTRDRGIETQYF
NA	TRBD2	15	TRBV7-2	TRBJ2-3	CASSAGGGPTDTQYF
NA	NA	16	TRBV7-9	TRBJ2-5	CASSPRQGALGEAQYF
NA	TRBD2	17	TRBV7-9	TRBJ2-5	CASSLSVGLAALETQYF
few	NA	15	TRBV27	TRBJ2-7	CASRESGDPFYEQYF
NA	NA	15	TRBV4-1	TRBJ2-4	CASSQVGVGYDIQYF
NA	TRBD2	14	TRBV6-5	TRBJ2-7	CASTESGGAYEQYF
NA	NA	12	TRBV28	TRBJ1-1	CASSQTVTEAFF
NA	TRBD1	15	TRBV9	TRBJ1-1	CASNRGQGTNTEAFF
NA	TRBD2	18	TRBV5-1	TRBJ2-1	CASSLTTSGPSPYNEQFF
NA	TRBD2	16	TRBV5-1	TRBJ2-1	CASSLETSGSFHEQFF
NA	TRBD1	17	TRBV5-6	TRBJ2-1	CASSFRQGATPYNEQFF
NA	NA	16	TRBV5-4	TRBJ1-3	CASSQKDRFSGNTIYF
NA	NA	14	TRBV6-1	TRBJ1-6	CASSEARRNSPLHF
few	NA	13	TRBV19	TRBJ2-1	CASRGTQYNEQFF
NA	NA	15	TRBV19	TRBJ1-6	CASRPDRSTGSPLHF
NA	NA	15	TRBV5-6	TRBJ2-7	CASSLSIGANYEQYF
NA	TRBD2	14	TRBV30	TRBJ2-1	CAWSWTSALERQFF
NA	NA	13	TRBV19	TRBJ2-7	CASSIAGNYEQYF
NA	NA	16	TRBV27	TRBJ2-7	CASSRDGGLSPYEQYF
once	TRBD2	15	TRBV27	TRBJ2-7	CASSSGTSGRYEQYF
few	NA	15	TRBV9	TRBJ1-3	CASSPRSYLGNTIYF
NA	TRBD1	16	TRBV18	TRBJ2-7	CASSPSRTGIDYEQYF
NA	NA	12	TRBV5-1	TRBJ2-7	CASSLRGYEQYF
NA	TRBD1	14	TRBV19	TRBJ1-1	CASTTTGTHTEAFF
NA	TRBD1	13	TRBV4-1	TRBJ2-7	CASSPTGEYEQYF
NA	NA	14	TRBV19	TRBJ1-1	CASSISYGDTEAFF
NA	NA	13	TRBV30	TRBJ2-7	CAWSAGNSYEQYF
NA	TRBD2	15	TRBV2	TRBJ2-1	CASSETSGRYNEQFF
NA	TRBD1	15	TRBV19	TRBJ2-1	CASSTDRVPPPEQFF
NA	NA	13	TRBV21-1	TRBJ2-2	CASSKARTGELFF
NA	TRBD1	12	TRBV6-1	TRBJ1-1	CASEGQGDEAFF
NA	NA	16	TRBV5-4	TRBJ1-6	CASSSASRAYNSPLHF
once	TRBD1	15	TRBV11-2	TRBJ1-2	CASSLDTRGAGGYTF
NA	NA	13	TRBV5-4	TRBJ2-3	CASSLEARDTQYF
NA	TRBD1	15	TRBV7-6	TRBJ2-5	CASSLGQGAGETQYF
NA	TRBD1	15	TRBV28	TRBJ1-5	CASSWGQGDHQPQHF
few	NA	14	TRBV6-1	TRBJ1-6	CASSGGQSNSPLHF
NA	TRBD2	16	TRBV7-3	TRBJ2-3	CASSPVGREGPDTQYF
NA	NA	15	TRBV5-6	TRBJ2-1	CASSLVREFYNEQFF
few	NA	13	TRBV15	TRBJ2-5	CATSRVLGETQYF
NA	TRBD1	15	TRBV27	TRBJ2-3	CASSPNAGGADTQYF
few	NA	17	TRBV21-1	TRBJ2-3	CASSYSNVRGMGDTQYF
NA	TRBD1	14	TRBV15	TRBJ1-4	CATSRVTGVEKLFF
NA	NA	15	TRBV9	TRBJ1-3	CASSVGQSSGNTIYF
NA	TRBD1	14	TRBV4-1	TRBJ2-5	CASSTGQTQETQYF
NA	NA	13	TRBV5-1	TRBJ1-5	CASSLMQDQPQHF